Included here is one T cell receptor beta chain sequence, with context. What it binds is unknown. This table comes from immunoSEQ multiplex PCR, and its TCRdb copy is limited to in-frame clones, with some not included. Here the sample spans fewer than 45,000 clones, 70% to 90% being singletons. This sample is drawn from a study of T cell responses to AZD1222 COVID-19 vaccine. The overall study: Whether given at about 4 or about 12 weeks, second doses were pooled. Study-level results: Reportedly, close to half of spike-specific TCRs are directed against unmutated variant regions. Spike as a whole was targeted by vaccine-associated CD4 TCRs, dominant at 160-218 and 743-854. Most donors were white British, females outnumbered males, and clonal diversity was possibly underestimated.

The V gene's germline CDR1 is WNHNN and CDR2 SYGVQD (reference sequence). The CDR3 totals 16 residues. V gave up 10 bases and J gave up 2 bases; unmatched junction bases: 10. Sequencing used peripheral blood, obtained on day 0 of AZD1222 vaccination. The receptor's source is an adult in good health. The chain employs TRBV10-1 and TRBJ2-2; 10 nucleotides agree with TRBD2. CDR3 amino acids: CATGGPSGGNTGELFF. CDR3 DNA: TGCGCCACCGGTGGCCCTAGCGGGGGAAACACCGGGGAGCTGTTTTTT.